These T cell receptor beta chains were read from a single sample in a study of control samples from healthy donors and cancer patients. Some clones are missing from TCRdb's copy, which holds only in-frame ones; the method was immunoSEQ multiplex PCR. The sample has approximately 94,000 clones, roughly 86% seen once; the top ten hold about 1.3%. The sequencing sample was made of blood. The receptor set was obtained from a woman aged 45-60 years in good health. Each CDR3 is given with its conserved first and last residue. The order of the fields is CDR3 length, J gene, D gene, clone size, V gene, CDR3 DNA, CDR3 protein. D genes are given only for firm matches. For some rows the clone size is stated as once, few or many, or as a class when expanded; others skip it.

15	TRBJ2-1	.	.	TRBV15	TGTGCCACCAGCAGGGGTAGCGGATCCTACAATGAGCAGTTCTTC	CATSRGSGSYNEQFF
16	TRBJ2-1	TRBD2	once	TRBV5-1	TGCGCCAGCAGCTTGGATCAAGCGGGAGTCTACAATGAGCAGTTCTTC	CASSLDQAGVYNEQFF
13	TRBJ2-1	TRBD2	.	TRBV10-1	TGCGCCAGCGGAACGGGAGGGCGTAATGAGCAGTTCTTC	CASGTGGRNEQFF
12	TRBJ2-3	.	.	TRBV5-5	TGTGCCAGCAGCCTAGGGGTGAATACGCAGTATTTT	CASSLGVNTQYF
12	TRBJ1-2	.	.	TRBV28	TGTGCCAGCAGTTTAGTCAGATATGGCTACACCTTC	CASSLVRYGYTF
15	TRBJ1-1	TRBD1	.	TRBV6-5	TGTGCCAGCAGAAAAGGGGGGATTGACAGGGTTAATGCTTTCTTT	CASRKGGIDRVNAFF
14	TRBJ1-2	.	.	TRBV5-1	TGCGCCAGCAACTATGGAGGGGGGATCGGTGGCTACACCTTC	CASNYGGGIGGYTF
14	TRBJ2-1	TRBD1	medium-sized	TRBV7-2	TGTGCCAGCAGCCCGGGACAGGCCCTAAATGAGCAGTTCTTC	CASSPGQALNEQFF
15	TRBJ1-4	TRBD1	.	TRBV14	TGTGCCAGCAGCCGGGGGACAGGAACTAATGAAAAACTGTTTTTT	CASSRGTGTNEKLFF
15	TRBJ2-1	.	.	TRBV7-3	TGTGCCAGCAGCAGCACTAGAAGCTCCTACAATGAGCAGTTCTTC	CASSSTRSSYNEQFF
15	TRBJ1-5	TRBD1	few	TRBV28	TGTGCCAGCAGTTTAAGAGGACAGGGGAACCAGCCCCAGCATTTT	CASSLRGQGNQPQHF
14	TRBJ2-1	TRBD2	.	TRBV20-1	TGCAGTGCTAGTGGACTAGTCTCCTACAATGAGCAGTTCTTC	CSASGLVSYNEQFF
13	TRBJ1-5	TRBD1	.	TRBV19	TGTGCCAGCGGGACAGATCCCAATCAGCCCCAGCATTTT	CASGTDPNQPQHF
18	TRBJ1-2	TRBD1	.	TRBV2	TGTGCCAGCAGTCTGGGACAGGGCAAGGGTATAGCTAACTATGGCTACACCTTC	CASSLGQGKGIANYGYTF
15	TRBJ1-2	TRBD1	.	TRBV2	TGTGCCAGCAGTGGGGGACAGCCTTATTTCTATGGCTACACCTTC	CASSGGQPYFYGYTF
13	TRBJ1-1	.	.	TRBV12-3/TRBV12-4	TGTGCCAGCAGTTTTGGGGTAGGCAATGAAGCTTTCTTT	CASSFGVGNEAFF
17	TRBJ2-4	.	.	TRBV14	TGTGCCAGCAGCCAAGATCAGGGAGCCGTAGCCAAAAACATTCAGTACTTC	CASSQDQGAVAKNIQYF
14	TRBJ1-2	.	.	TRBV6-6	TGTGCCAGCAGTTACGGGGGGGAGGAGTATGGCTACACCTTC	CASSYGGEEYGYTF
14	TRBJ1-1	.	.	TRBV5-1	TGCGCCAGCAGCTTGGGGGGCTGGAACACTGAAGCTTTCTTT	CASSLGGWNTEAFF
17	TRBJ2-5	TRBD2	.	TRBV19	TGTGCCAGTAGTGCTGCAACTAGCGGGGGGGCTAAAGAGACCCAGTACTTC	CASSAATSGGAKETQYF
13	TRBJ1-2	.	.	TRBV29-1	TGCAGCGTTGGGCAGGGAGCTAACTATGGCTACACCTTC	CSVGQGANYGYTF
13	TRBJ2-7	.	.	TRBV7-6	TGTGCCAGCAGCTTAAACAGGGCCTACGAGCAGTACTTC	CASSLNRAYEQYF
16	TRBJ2-1	TRBD2	.	TRBV5-1	TGCGCCAGCAGCTTATGGTCCGAGCGGGGGGGAAATGAGCAGTTCTTC	CASSLWSERGGNEQFF
20	TRBJ1-5	.	.	TRBV5-3	TGTGCCAGAAGCTTGGCTCCTCTCCAGGACCAGCCTTATAGCAATCAGCCCCAGCATTTT	CARSLAPLQDQPYSNQPQHF
16	TRBJ1-4	.	.	TRBV19	TGTGCCAGTAGTATAACAGGGCGGATGGGTAGGGAAAAACTGTTTTTT	CASSITGRMGREKLFF
16	TRBJ1-6	.	.	TRBV28	TGTGCCAGCAGTTTATGGGCCGGGCAAGGGGAAGGTGTCCTCCACTTT	CASSLWAGQGEGVLHF
13	TRBJ2-5	TRBD1	.	TRBV2	TGTGCCAGCTCGTTGGACAGGGAAGAGACCCAGTACTTC	CASSLDREETQYF
14	TRBJ2-3	.	.	TRBV28	TGTGCCAGCAGTTCTTTAGCGGTCACAGATACGCAGTATTTT	CASSSLAVTDTQYF
12	TRBJ2-5	.	.	TRBV5-6	TGTGCCAGCAGCTTGGCCCCGGAGACCCAGTACTTC	CASSLAPETQYF